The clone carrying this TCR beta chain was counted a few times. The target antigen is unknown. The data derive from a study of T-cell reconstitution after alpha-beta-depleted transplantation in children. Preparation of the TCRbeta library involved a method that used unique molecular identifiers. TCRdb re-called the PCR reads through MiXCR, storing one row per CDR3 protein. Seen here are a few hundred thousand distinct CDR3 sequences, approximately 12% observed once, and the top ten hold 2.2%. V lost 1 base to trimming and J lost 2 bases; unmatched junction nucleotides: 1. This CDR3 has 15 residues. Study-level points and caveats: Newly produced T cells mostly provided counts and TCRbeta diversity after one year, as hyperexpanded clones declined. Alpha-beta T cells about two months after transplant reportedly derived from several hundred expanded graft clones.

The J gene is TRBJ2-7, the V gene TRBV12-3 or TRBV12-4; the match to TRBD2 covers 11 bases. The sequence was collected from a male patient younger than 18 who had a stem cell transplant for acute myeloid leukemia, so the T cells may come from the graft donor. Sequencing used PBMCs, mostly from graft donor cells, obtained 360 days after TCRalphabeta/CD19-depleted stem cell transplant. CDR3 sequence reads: CASSLGGLAAYEQYF. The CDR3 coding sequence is TGTGCCAGCAGTTTAGGGGGACTAGCGGCCTACGAGCAGTACTTC.